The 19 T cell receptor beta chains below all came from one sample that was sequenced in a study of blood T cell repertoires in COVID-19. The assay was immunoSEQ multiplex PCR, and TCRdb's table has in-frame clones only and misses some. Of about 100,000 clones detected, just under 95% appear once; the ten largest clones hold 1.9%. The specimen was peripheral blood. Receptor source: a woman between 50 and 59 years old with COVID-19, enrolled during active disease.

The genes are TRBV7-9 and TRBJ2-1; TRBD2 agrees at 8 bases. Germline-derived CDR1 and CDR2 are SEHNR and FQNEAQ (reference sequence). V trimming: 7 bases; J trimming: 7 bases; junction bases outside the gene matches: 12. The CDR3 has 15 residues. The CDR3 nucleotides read TGTGCCAGCACCTCGGGGCGGGGGGCGGAAAATGAGCAGTTCTTC. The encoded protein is CASTSGRGAENEQFF.

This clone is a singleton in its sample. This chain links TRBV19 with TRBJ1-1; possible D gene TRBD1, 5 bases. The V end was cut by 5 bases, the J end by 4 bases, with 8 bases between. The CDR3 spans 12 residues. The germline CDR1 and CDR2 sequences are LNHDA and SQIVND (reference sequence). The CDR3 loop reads CASSQGVTEAFF. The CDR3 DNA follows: TGTGCCAGTAGTCAGGGTGTCACTGAAGCTTTCTTT.

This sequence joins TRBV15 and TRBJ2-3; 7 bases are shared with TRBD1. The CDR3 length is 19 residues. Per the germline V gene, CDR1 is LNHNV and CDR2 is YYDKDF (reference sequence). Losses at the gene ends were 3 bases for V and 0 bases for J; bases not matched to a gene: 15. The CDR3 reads CATSSFLTLGQLSTDTQYF. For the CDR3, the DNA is TGTGCCACCAGCAGTTTCCTAACCTTGGGACAGCTTAGCACAGATACGCAGTATTTT.

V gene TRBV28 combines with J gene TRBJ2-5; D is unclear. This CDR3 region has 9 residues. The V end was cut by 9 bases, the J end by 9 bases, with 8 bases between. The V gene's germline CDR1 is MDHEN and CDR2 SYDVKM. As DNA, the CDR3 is TGTGCCAGGCCACGGGCCCAGTACTTC. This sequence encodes CARPRAQYF.

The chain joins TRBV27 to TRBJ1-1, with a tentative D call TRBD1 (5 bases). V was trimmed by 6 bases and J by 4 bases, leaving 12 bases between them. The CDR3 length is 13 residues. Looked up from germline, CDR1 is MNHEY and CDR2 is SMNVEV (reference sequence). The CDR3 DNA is TGTGCCAGCAGGCAGGGATGGAGCACTGAAGCTTTCTTT. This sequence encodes CASRQGWSTEAFF.

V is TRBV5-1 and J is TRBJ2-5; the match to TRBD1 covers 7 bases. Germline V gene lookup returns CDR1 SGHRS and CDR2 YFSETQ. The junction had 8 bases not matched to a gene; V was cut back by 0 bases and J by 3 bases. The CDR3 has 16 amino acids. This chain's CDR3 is CASSLEGAGREETQYF. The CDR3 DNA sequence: TGCGCCAGCAGCTTGGAGGGGGCAGGGCGGGAAGAGACCCAGTACTTC.

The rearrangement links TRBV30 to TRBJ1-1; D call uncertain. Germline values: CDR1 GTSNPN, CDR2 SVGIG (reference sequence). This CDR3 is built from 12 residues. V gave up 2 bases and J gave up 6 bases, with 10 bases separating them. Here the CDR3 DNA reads TGTGCCTGGAGTCGGGGAGGGTCTGAAGCTTTCTTT. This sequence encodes CAWSRGGSEAFF.

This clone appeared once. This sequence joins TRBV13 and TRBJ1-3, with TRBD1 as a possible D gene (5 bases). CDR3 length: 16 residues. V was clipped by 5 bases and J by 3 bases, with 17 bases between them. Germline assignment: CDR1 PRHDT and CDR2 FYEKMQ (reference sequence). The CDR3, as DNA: TGTGCCAGCAGCCGCTGGGGGGTGGGGCTTGGAAACACCATATATTTT. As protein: CASSRWGVGLGNTIYF.

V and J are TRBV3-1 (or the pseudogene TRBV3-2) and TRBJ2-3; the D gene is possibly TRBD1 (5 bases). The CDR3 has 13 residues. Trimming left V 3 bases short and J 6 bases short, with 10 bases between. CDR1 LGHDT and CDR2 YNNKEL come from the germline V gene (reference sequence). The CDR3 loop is CASSQGRFDTQYF. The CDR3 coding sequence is TGTGCCAGCAGCCAGGGGCGGTTTGATACGCAGTATTTT.

CDR3 protein: CASSYRLAGVGETQYF. The CDR3 bases are TGTGCCAGCAGTTATCGACTAGCGGGGGTGGGAGAGACCCAGTACTTC. This chain joins TRBV7-6 and TRBJ2-5; 12 bases agree with TRBD2. V was pared by 6 bases and J by 4 bases, with 9 bases of the junction left unmatched. Germline lookup yields CDR1 SGHVS and CDR2 FNYEAQ. The CDR3 has 16 residues. The variable domain in full, completed from reference TRBV7-6 and TRBJ2-5, reads GAGVSQSPRYKVTKRGQDVALRCDPISGHVSLYWYRQALGQGPEFLTYFNYEAQQDKSGLPNDRFSAERPEGSISTLTIQRTEQRDSAMYRCASSYRLAGVGETQYFGPGTRLLVL.

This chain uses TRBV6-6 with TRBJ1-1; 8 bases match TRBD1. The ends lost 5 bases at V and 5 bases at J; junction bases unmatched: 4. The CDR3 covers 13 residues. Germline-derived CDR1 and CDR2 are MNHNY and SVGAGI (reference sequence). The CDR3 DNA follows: TGTGCCAGCAGTAGGACAGGGAAAACTGAAGCTTTCTTT. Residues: CASSRTGKTEAFF.

The DNA for the CDR3 is TGTGCCAGCAGCGGGGGACTAGCTGCCTACGAGCAGTACGTC. Its protein product is CASSGGLAAYEQYV. The rearrangement joins TRBV5-6 to TRBJ2-7, with 9 bases matching TRBD2. Trimming at V came to 4 bases and at J to 2 bases, leaving 4 bases not matched to a gene. CDR3 size: 14 residues. The germline V gene has CDR1 SGHDT and CDR2 YYEEEE.

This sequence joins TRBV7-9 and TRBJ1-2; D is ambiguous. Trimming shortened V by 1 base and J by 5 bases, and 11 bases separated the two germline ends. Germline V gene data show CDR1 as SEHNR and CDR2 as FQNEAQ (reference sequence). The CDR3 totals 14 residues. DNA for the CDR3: TGTGCCAGCAGCTTAGTGCAAGGAGCTTATGGCTACACCTTC. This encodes CASSLVQGAYGYTF.

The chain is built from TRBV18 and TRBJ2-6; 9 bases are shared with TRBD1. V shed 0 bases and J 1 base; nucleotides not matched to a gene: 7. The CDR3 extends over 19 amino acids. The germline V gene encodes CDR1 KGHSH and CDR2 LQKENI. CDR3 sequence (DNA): TGTGCCAGCTCACCACCGGGACAGGGAAGTCGATCTGGGGCCAACGTCCTGACTTTC. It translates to CASSPPGQGSRSGANVLTF.

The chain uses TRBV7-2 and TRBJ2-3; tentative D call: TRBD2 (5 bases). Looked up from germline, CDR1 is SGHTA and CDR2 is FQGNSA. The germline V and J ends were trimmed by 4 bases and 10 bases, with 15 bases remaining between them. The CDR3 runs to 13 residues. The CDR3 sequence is CASSSLAGVAQYF. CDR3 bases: TGTGCCAGCAGCTCTTTGGCGGGCGTCGCGCAGTATTTT. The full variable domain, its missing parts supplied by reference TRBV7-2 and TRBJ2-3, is GAGVSQSPSNKVTEKGKDVELRCDPISGHTALYWYRQSLGQGLEFLIYFQGNSAPDKSGLPSDRFSAERTGGSVSTLTIQRTQQEDSAVYLCASSSLAGVAQYFGPGTRLTVL.

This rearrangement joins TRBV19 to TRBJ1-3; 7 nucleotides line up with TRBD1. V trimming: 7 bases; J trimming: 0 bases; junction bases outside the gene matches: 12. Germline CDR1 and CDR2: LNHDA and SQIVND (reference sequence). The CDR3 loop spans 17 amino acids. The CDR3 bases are TGTGCCAGTACTAAGGGGGCCCGAATAAGCTCTGGAAACACCATATATTTT. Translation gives CASTKGARISSGNTIYF.

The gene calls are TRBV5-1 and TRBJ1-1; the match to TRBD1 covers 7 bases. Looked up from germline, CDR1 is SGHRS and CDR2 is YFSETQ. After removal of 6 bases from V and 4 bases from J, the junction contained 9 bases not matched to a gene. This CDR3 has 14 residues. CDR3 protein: CASTFRGRGTEAFF. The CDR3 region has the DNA TGCGCCAGCACCTTCAGGGGGAGAGGCACTGAAGCTTTCTTT.

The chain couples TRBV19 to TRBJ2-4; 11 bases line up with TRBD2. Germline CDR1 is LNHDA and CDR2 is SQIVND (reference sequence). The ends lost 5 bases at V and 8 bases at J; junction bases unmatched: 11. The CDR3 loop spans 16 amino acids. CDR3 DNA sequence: TGTGCCAGTAGTCCTACCGTTAGCGGGGGGGCAGACATTCAGTACTTC. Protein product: CASSPTVSGGADIQYF.

CDR3 DNA: TGTGCCAGTAGTCCCGACAGATTTGGCTACACCTTC. It specifies CASSPDRFGYTF. The chain joins TRBV19 to TRBJ1-2; the D gene is possibly TRBD1 (5 bases). V shed 5 bases and J shed 7 bases, with 11 bases lying between them. In germline, CDR1 is LNHDA, CDR2 SQIVND (reference sequence). This CDR3 spans 12 amino acids.